These 5 T cell receptor beta chains were sequenced from one sample in a study of cytomegalovirus exposure and HLA in healthy donors. 13 Jbeta primers and 60 Vbeta primers were used for the PCR. Profiling relied on immunoSEQ multiplex PCR, and the TCRdb table lists in-frame clones only, not all of them. The table includes 190,000 or so clones, around 86% detected once. The sample comprised PBMCs. These receptors all stem from a man aged 45-65 years in good health and CMV-seronegative.

This clone was seen just once. The J gene is TRBJ2-1, the V gene TRBV7-3; D remains unclear. V dropped 3 bases and J dropped 4 bases, with 13 bases sitting between them. CDR3 length: 15 amino acids. CDR1 is SGHTA, CDR2 FQGTGA, per germline. This CDR3 is CASSFFAARYNEQFF. CDR3 coding DNA: TGTGCCAGCAGCTTTTTTGCCGCGCGGTACAATGAGCAGTTCTTC.

The V call is TRBV19, the J call TRBJ1-3; 8 positions agree with TRBD1. J gave up 0 bases and V 6 bases, and 4 bases lay outside the gene matches. The germline V gene has CDR1 LNHDA and CDR2 SQIVND (reference sequence). The CDR3 extends over 15 amino acids. CDR3 amino acids: CASSITGGSGNTIYF. CDR3 DNA: TGTGCCAGTAGCATCACAGGGGGCTCTGGAAACACCATATATTTT.

The rearrangement joins TRBV9 to TRBJ2-3; TRBD2 is a possible D gene (5 bases). The germline V gene has CDR1 SGDLS and CDR2 YYNGEE. The V gene lost 0 bases and the J gene lost 5 bases, with 10 bases spanning the gap. The CDR3 contains 14 residues. The CDR3 loop reads CASSVDDRGDTQYF. The CDR3 DNA reads as TGTGCCAGCAGCGTAGATGACCGGGGAGATACGCAGTATTTT.

The chain carries TRBV7-6 and TRBJ1-1, with a tentative D call TRBD1 (5 bases). Trimming left V 3 bases short and J 0 bases short, with 11 bases between. This CDR3 comprises 15 residues. Per germline, CDR1 SGHVS and CDR2 FNYEAQ. CDR3 loop: CASSFDSTLNTEAFF. CDR3 nucleotide sequence: TGTGCCAGCAGCTTCGACAGCACCTTGAACACTGAAGCTTTCTTT.

The J gene is TRBJ2-5, the V gene TRBV7-9, with 12 bases matching TRBD2. The germline gives CDR1 SEHNR, CDR2 FQNEAQ (reference sequence). The length of the CDR3 is 16 residues. J gave up 1 base and V 5 bases, and 5 bases lay outside the gene matches. CDR3 sequence: CASSLRLAGVQETQYF. CDR3 bases: TGTGCCAGCAGCCTGAGACTAGCGGGAGTCCAAGAGACCCAGTACTTC. Variable domain in full (rest from reference TRBV7-9 and TRBJ2-5): DTGVSQNPRHKITKRGQNVTFRCDPISEHNRLYWYRQTLGQGPEFLTYFQNEAQLEKSRLLSDRFSAERPKGSFSTLEIQRTEQGDSAMYLCASSLRLAGVQETQYFGPGTRLLVL.